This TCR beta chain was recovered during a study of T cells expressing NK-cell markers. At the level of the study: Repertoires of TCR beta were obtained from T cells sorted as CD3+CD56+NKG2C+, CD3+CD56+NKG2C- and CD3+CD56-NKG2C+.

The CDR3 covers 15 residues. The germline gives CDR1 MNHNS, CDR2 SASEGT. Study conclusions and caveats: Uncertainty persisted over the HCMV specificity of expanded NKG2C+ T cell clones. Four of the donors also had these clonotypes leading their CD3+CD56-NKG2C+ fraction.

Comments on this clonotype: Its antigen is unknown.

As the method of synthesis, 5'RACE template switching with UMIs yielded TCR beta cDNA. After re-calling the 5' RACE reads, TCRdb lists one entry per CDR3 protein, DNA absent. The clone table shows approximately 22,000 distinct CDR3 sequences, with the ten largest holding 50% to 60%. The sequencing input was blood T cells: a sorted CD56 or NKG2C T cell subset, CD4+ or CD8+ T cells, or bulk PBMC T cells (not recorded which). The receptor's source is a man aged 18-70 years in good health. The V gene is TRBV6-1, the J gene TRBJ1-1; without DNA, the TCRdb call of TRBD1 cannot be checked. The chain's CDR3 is CASRRQIWANTEAFF.